This T cell receptor (beta chain) was documented in a study of T-cell memory formation after mild COVID-19. The overall study: Largely donor-specific sequence clusters came from two donors. Study-wide results and caveats: Whereas later expanders leaned CD4+, clones contracting day 15 to 85 showed a balanced CD4/CD8 makeup. The finding that pre-infection memory included some responding clones suggested that cross-reactive memory joined.

This CDR3 comprises 14 residues. Germline CDR1 is SGHRS and CDR2 is YFSETQ. V lost 0 bases and J lost 5, with 12 bases in between. To note about this clonotype: Antigen specificity is unknown.

Constant-segment-primed 5'RACE gave TCR alpha and TCR beta cDNA libraries with sample barcodes and UMIs. TCRdb passed the 5' RACE reads through MiXCR, listing each CDR3 protein once. The repertoire holds about 360,000 distinct CDR3 sequences, with about an eighth as singletons. The chain joins TRBV5-1 to TRBJ2-7; maybe TRBD1 (6 bases). Sample: PBMCs or a T cell subset sorted from them (not recorded which). This TCR derives from a man aged 18 to 30 who had mild COVID-19 (a few samples of this study predate the infection). Cell type and time point are not known. Written as DNA, the CDR3 is TGCGCCAGCAGCTTGGTCAGGGGTCACGACGAGCAGTACTTC. The encoded protein is CASSLVRGHDEQYF.